This TCR beta chain was captured by sequencing in a study of blood T cells in healthy people across ages. This clonotype was seen a handful of times. Its antigen is undetermined. Study-wide results and limits: Unknown CMV status may confound age-related changes in expanded clones.

Then a second PCR, running roughly 7 to 11 cycles, was carried out with a sample-barcoded 5' primer and a J-beta primer mix. TCRdb reanalysed the 5' RACE reads using MiXCR and keeps one entry per CDR3 protein. Seen here are 1.8 million or so distinct CDR3 sequences, about two fifths observed once, and the top ten hold about 21%. The CDR3 has 14 residues. Trimming shortened V by 0 bases and J by 5 bases, and 14 bases separated the two germline ends. Germline CDR1 reads DFQATT; CDR2 reads SNEGSKA (reference sequence). There were at least 6 micrograms of total RNA extracted from every sample. Sequenced input: blood. The rearrangement joins TRBV20-1 to TRBJ2-7; no reliable D call. The TCR originated in a human donor in good health. CDR3 sequence: CSARDRGLTNEQYF. The CDR3 region has the DNA TGCAGTGCTAGAGATCGTGGTCTTACCAACGAGCAGTACTTC.